This TCR beta chain is from a study of low-dose radiotherapy and immunotherapy resistance in tumors. The CDR3 runs 15 residues. CDR1 and CDR2 from the germline V gene are SGHNT and YYREEE (reference sequence). Trimming took 0 bases from V and 13 from J, leaving 20 bases between them. Time point reported: after trial treatment. Noted treatment: LDRT plus nivolumab, ipilimumab, low-dose cyclophosphamide and aspirin (RACIN trial). Of note for this clonotype: This likely stems from a read error, as it lies one base from a far larger clone.

Both TCRalpha and TCRbeta chains were reverse transcribed with V-gene-specific primers. The PCR that amplified TCRs ran for 20 to 25 cycles, relying on a constant-region primer and a V-primer adapter. TCRdb re-derived calls from the reads in MiXCR, one entry per CDR3 protein. The sample contains around 60,000 distinct CDR3 sequences, 20% to 25% of which appear only once. The sequence came from a male donor with prostate cancer. The genes are TRBV5-4 and TRBJ2-1; D might be TRBD1 or TRBD2, each matching 6 bases. The source was PBMCs, collected after low-dose radiotherapy plus immunotherapy. The CDR3 reads CASSLVLGGQETQFF. In DNA, the CDR3 is TGTGCCAGCAGCTTGGTTTTGGGGGGCCAAGAGACCCAGTTCTTC.